The 32 T cell receptor beta chains reported below all come from one sample, sequenced in a study of blood T cell repertoires in COVID-19. Only in-frame clones appear in the TCRdb table, and some are missing; sequencing was by immunoSEQ multiplex PCR. Of around 110,000 clones in the sample, about 79% are singletons; the top ten hold approximately 4.9%. Material: peripheral blood. These receptors all stem from a woman in her 70s with acute or convalescent COVID-19.

The chain couples TRBV4-3 to TRBJ2-2; 8 positions agree with TRBD1. The length of the CDR3 is 19 residues. Trimming removed 0 bases from V and 1 base from J; junction bases left unmatched: 10. Germline lookup yields CDR1 LGHNA and CDR2 YSLEER. The CDR3 DNA reads TGCGCCAGCAGCCAAGACAGATCAGGGGGCGGACGGAACACCGGGGAGCTGTTTTTT. This encodes CASSQDRSGGGRNTGELFF.

With respect to this clone: An end of the junction differs from the germline gene, which may be a read error. This rearrangement joins TRBV30 to TRBJ2-7, with 8 bases fitting TRBD1. Germline CDR1 and CDR2: GTSNPN and SVGIG (reference sequence). The CDR3 is 11 residues long. The CDR3 protein is CAWAKSGGADF. CDR3 DNA: TGTGCCTGGGCTAAGTCAGGGGGCGCAGACTTC.

The count of this clone is one. This chain joins TRBV19 and TRBJ1-2; TRBD1 matches 8 bases. The germline CDR1 and CDR2 sequences are LNHDA and SQIVND (reference sequence). V shed 6 bases and J 5 bases; nucleotides not matched to a gene: 8. There are 14 residues in the CDR3. In DNA form, the CDR3 reads TGTGCCAGTAGGGAGGGACAGGTTTCTTATGGCTACACCTTC. As protein: CASREGQVSYGYTF.

The V gene is TRBV6-5, the J gene TRBJ2-7, with D uncertain. Trimming shortened V by 5 bases and J by 5 bases, and 13 bases separated the two germline ends. CDR3 length: 13 amino acids. Per the germline V gene, CDR1 is MNHEY and CDR2 is SVGAGI. The CDR3 region has the DNA TGTGCCAGCAGTCGGTCAGGTAAAGACGAGCAGTACTTC. Amino acids: CASSRSGKDEQYF.

This clone appeared a few times. CDR3 protein: CASSLGRRLEGGELFF. The CDR3 nucleotides read TGCGCCAGCAGCTTGGGGAGGCGCCTTGAGGGCGGGGAGCTGTTTTTT. The rearrangement joins TRBV5-1 to TRBJ2-2; D is possibly TRBD2 (5 bases). Germline CDR1 SGHRS, CDR2 YFSETQ. The CDR3 runs to 16 residues. The V and J ends lost 0 bases and 7 bases respectively, with 16 bases between them.

The rearrangement joins TRBV11-3 to TRBJ1-3, with TRBD1 matching over 7 bases. Germline lookup yields CDR1 SGHNT and CDR2 YENEEA. The V and J ends lost 5 bases and 4 bases, in that order; junction bases with no gene match: 11. The CDR3 has 16 amino acids. In DNA form, the CDR3 reads TGTGCCAGCAGCACGAGACAGGGAAGTACAGGAAACACCATATATTTT. It codes for CASSTRQGSTGNTIYF. Based on the CDR3 plus reference TRBV11-3 and TRBJ1-3, the full variable domain is EAGVVQSPRYKIIEKKQPVAFWCNPISGHNTLYWYLQNLGQGPELLIRYENEEAVDDSQLPKDRFSAERLKGVDSTLKIQPAELGDSAVYLCASSTRQGSTGNTIYFGEGSWLTVV.

This clone has just a few counts. This chain connects TRBV19 to TRBJ1-1; possible D gene TRBD1, 6 bases. V was cut by 4 bases and J by 3 bases, with 12 bases left in between. Germline CDR1 is LNHDA and CDR2 is SQIVND (reference sequence). The CDR3 totals 14 residues. CDR3 sequence (DNA): TGTGCCAGTAGTACGTTCCCAGGGGACACTGAAGCTTTCTTT. It is translated as CASSTFPGDTEAFF.

The table lists this clone with a few counts. The gene calls are TRBV2 and TRBJ2-5, with D maybe TRBD2 (6 bases). Per the germline V gene, CDR1 is SNHLY and CDR2 is FYNNEI. The ends were cut back, 2 bases at V and 4 bases at J, with 14 bases in the middle. This CDR3 spans 15 amino acids. As DNA, the CDR3 is TGTGCCAGCAGTGAATTAGGGCTAGCGAGAGAGACCCAGTACTTC. This gives the protein CASSELGLARETQYF.

This clone was seen only a few times. The CDR3 DNA reads as TGTGCCAGCAGTGGCTACAGGGGAGGCTATGGCTACACCTTC. Protein: CASSGYRGGYGYTF. The chain uses TRBV27 and TRBJ1-2; 7 bases agree with TRBD1. Germline assignment: CDR1 MNHEY and CDR2 SMNVEV (reference sequence). The junction had 7 bases not matched to a gene; V was cut back by 5 bases and J by 4 bases. This CDR3 spans 14 amino acids.

The V call is TRBV2, the J call TRBJ1-5; the D gene is possibly TRBD1 (5 bases). This CDR3 region has 15 residues. V was cut by 4 bases and J by 4 bases, with 14 bases left in between. The germline V gene encodes CDR1 SNHLY and CDR2 FYNNEI. Here the CDR3 reads CASSAPQGRNQPQHF. CDR3 sequence (DNA): TGTGCCAGCAGTGCCCCTCAGGGTCGGAATCAGCCCCAGCATTTT. The variable domain in full, with the rest retrieved from reference TRBV2 and TRBJ1-5, is EPEVTQTPSHQVTQMGQEVILRCVPISNHLYFYWYRQILGQKVEFLVSFYNNEISEKSEIFDDQFSVERPDGSNFTLKIRSTKLEDSAMYFCASSAPQGRNQPQHFGDGTRLSIL.

There are a few counts of this clone. The chain recombines TRBV19 with TRBJ1-1; D perhaps matches TRBD1 (5 bases). Germline V gene lookup returns CDR1 LNHDA and CDR2 SQIVND (reference sequence). V was clipped by 3 bases and J by 5 bases, with 16 bases between them. The CDR3 loop spans 15 amino acids. CDR3 nucleotide sequence: TGTGCCAGTAGTATCAAGGGGATAACGATAACTGAAGCTTTCTTT. It translates to CASSIKGITITEAFF.

Only a few counts were recorded for this clone. The chain couples TRBV12-3 or TRBV12-4 to TRBJ1-4; the D is unclear. CDR3 length equals 13 residues. V was pared by 7 bases and J by 4 bases, with 10 bases between. The DNA for the CDR3 is TGTGCCAGCAAAATACACCTTAATGAAAAACTGTTTTTT. Amino acid sequence: CASKIHLNEKLFF.

CDR3 DNA sequence: TGTGCCACCAGCAGAGATATTTATAGCAATCAGCCCCAGCATTTT. Translated, it gives CATSRDIYSNQPQHF. This sequence joins TRBV15 and TRBJ1-5; D not certain. Trimming left V 0 bases short and J 0 bases short, with 6 bases between. The germline CDR1 and CDR2 sequences are LNHNV and YYDKDF (reference sequence). This CDR3 region has 15 residues.

This sequence joins TRBV7-9 and TRBJ1-1, with 10 bases that match TRBD1. The CDR3 runs to 16 residues. The germline CDR1 and CDR2 sequences are SEHNR and FQNEAQ (reference sequence). J was trimmed by 2 bases and V by 5 bases; bases with no gene match: 8. As DNA, the CDR3 is TGTGCCAGCAGCCCGGGACAGGGGTGGGAAAACACTGAAGCTTTCTTT. Translation: CASSPGQGWENTEAFF.

This rearrangement joins TRBV6-1 to TRBJ1-2; 8 bases fit TRBD1. V trimming: 6 bases; J trimming: 4 bases; junction bases outside the gene matches: 10. Germline V gene sequence: CDR1 MNHNS, CDR2 SASEGT. The CDR3 sequence is 15 residues long. Here the CDR3 reads CASRESGGAGYGYTF. The CDR3 DNA reads as TGTGCCAGCAGGGAATCAGGGGGCGCCGGCTATGGCTACACCTTC.

In its sample, this clone was seen a few times. The V gene is TRBV7-8, the J gene TRBJ1-4; D call uncertain. V lost 5 bases, J lost 2 bases, and 9 bases lay in between. Germline-derived CDR1 and CDR2 are SGHVS and FQNEAQ. The CDR3 has 14 amino acids. Written as DNA, the CDR3 is TGTGCCAGCAGCCCTAGGCGGACTAATGAAAAACTGTTTTTT. Translation: CASSPRRTNEKLFF.

The V call is TRBV25-1, the J call TRBJ2-5; perhaps TRBD1 as D (5 bases). Looked up from germline, CDR1 is MGHDK and CDR2 is SYGVNS. The length of the CDR3 is 15 residues. V lost 2 bases to trimming and J lost 4 bases, with 14 bases between them. The CDR3 region is CASSEMTDPRETQYF. The CDR3 DNA follows: TGTGCCAGCAGTGAAATGACAGACCCAAGAGAGACCCAGTACTTC.

The rearrangement joins TRBV3-1 (or the pseudogene TRBV3-2) to TRBJ2-2, with D maybe TRBD2 (6 bases). There are 13 residues in the CDR3. V was clipped by 1 base and J by 11 bases, with 11 bases between them. CDR1 is LGHDT and CDR2 is YNNKEL in the germline V gene (reference sequence). This chain's CDR3 is CASSQGWAGELFF. CDR3 DNA: TGTGCCAGCAGCCAAGGTTGGGCGGGAGAGCTGTTTTTT.

The V gene is TRBV5-1, the J gene TRBJ1-2; D might be TRBD1 (6 bases). The V end lost 4 bases, the J end lost 4 bases, and 17 bases lay between the germline ends. Germline CDR1 and CDR2: SGHRS and YFSETQ. This CDR3 contains 15 residues. The CDR3, as DNA: TGCGCCAGCAGCCCTGACGGACAGCCTCTCTATGGCTACACCTTC. Translation gives CASSPDGQPLYGYTF.

The chain uses TRBV19 and TRBJ1-1; 9 bases agree with TRBD1. The J segment lost 5 bases and the V segment lost 7 bases, leaving 5 bases of the junction unmatched. Germline loops: CDR1 LNHDA, CDR2 SQIVND (reference sequence). This CDR3 comprises 13 residues. CDR3 nucleotides: TGTGCCAGTAAACAGGGGGCGGGGACTGAAGCTTTCTTT. It is translated as CASKQGAGTEAFF.

V is TRBV9 and J is TRBJ1-1, with TRBD1 identical over 7 bases. The CDR3 has 18 residues. Germline assignment: CDR1 SGDLS and CDR2 YYNGEE. V was clipped by 3 bases and J by 0 bases; unmatched bases: 14. CDR3 in amino acids: CASSAEPDREILNTEAFF. The CDR3 bases are TGTGCCAGCAGCGCAGAGCCCGACAGGGAAATACTGAACACTGAAGCTTTCTTT.

As regards this clone: Other nucleotide sequences in the sample specify the same CDR3. This chain uses TRBV5-1 with TRBJ1-3; D is unclear. From germline, CDR1 is SGHRS and CDR2 YFSETQ. CDR3 length equals 14 residues. The V and J ends lost 0 bases and 1 base respectively, with 5 bases between them. The CDR3 loop is CASSLGSSGNTIYF. The CDR3 coding sequence is TGCGCCAGCAGCTTGGGTAGTTCTGGAAACACCATATATTTT. Variable domain in full (rest from reference TRBV5-1 and TRBJ1-3): KAGVTQTPRYLIKTRGQQVTLSCSPISGHRSVSWYQQTPGQGLQFLFEYFSETQRNKGNFPGRFSGRQFSNSRSEMNVSTLELGDSALYLCASSLGSSGNTIYFGEGSWLTVV.

The chain links TRBV5-4 to TRBJ1-4; 9 nucleotides agree with TRBD1. This CDR3 contains 16 residues. The J segment lost 8 bases and the V segment lost 3 bases, leaving 11 bases of the junction unmatched. Germline V gives CDR1 SGHNT, CDR2 YYREEE (reference sequence). Here the CDR3 reads CASSSKTGGGLEKLFF. The CDR3 nucleotides read TGTGCCAGCAGCTCCAAAACAGGGGGCGGTCTAGAAAAACTGTTTTTT.

The V call is TRBV30, the J call TRBJ2-5, with a tentative D call TRBD1 (5 bases). The germline gives CDR1 GTSNPN, CDR2 SVGIG (reference sequence). The V gene lost 4 bases and the J gene lost 13 bases, with 19 bases spanning the gap. This CDR3 is 12 amino acids long. The CDR3, as DNA: TGTGCCTGGATGAATGTAGGGGCCGTGGCGTACTTC. It encodes CAWMNVGAVAYF. Full variable domain (outside the CDR3, taken from reference TRBV30 and TRBJ2-5): SQTIHQWPATLVQPVGSPLSLECTVEGTSNPNLYWYRQAAGRGLQLLFYSVGIGQISSEVPQNLSASRPQDRQFILSSKKLLLSDSGFYLCAWMNVGAVAYFGPGTRLLVL.

The gene calls are TRBV19 and TRBJ2-3, with D possibly TRBD2 on 7 matching bases. The CDR3 sequence is 16 residues long. V lost 7 bases and J 8 bases, leaving 25 bases between the germline ends. Germline V lookup: CDR1 LNHDA, CDR2 SQIVND (reference sequence). The CDR3 bases are TGTGCCAGTATGGGGGGGGTTCACACAGGGACGAGTACGCAGTATTTT. Residues: CASMGGVHTGTSTQYF.

The chain links TRBV5-5 to TRBJ2-5, with TRBD1 matching 9 bases. This CDR3 comprises 15 residues. Per germline, CDR1 SGHKS and CDR2 YYEKEE (reference sequence). The junction had 3 bases not matched to a gene; V was cut back by 3 bases and J by 0 bases. Here the CDR3 DNA reads TGTGCCAGCAGCTACCGGGACAGGGACCAAGAGACCCAGTACTTC. It translates to CASSYRDRDQETQYF.

J is TRBJ1-4 and V is TRBV27; no definite D call. V shed 0 bases and J shed 0 bases, with 11 bases lying between them. This CDR3 region has 17 residues. Germline CDR1 is MNHEY and CDR2 is SMNVEV (reference sequence). The CDR3 here is CASSLSLRQATNEKLFF. The CDR3 coding sequence is TGTGCCAGCAGTTTATCACTCCGACAAGCAACTAATGAAAAACTGTTTTTT.

V gene TRBV18 combines with J gene TRBJ1-1; 8 positions agree with TRBD1. CDR1 and CDR2 (germline): KGHSH, LQKENI. V lost 3 bases to trimming and J lost 4 bases; unmatched junction nucleotides: 7. The CDR3 runs to 15 residues. This CDR3 reads CASSPQKTGGTEAFF. The CDR3 DNA follows: TGTGCCAGCTCACCTCAAAAAACAGGGGGCACTGAAGCTTTCTTT.

The gene calls are TRBV18 and TRBJ1-2; D gene ambiguous. Germline CDR1 KGHSH, CDR2 LQKENI. The germline V and J ends were trimmed by 2 bases and 8 bases, with 18 bases remaining between them. This CDR3 is 15 amino acids long. CDR3 nucleotide sequence: TGTGCCAGCTCACCAGTGGAGACGGGGAGTCGGGGCTACACCTTC. Translation: CASSPVETGSRGYTF.

V usage is TRBV5-1 and J usage is TRBJ1-4, with D perhaps TRBD1 (5 bases). This CDR3 has 13 amino acids. In germline, CDR1 is SGHRS, CDR2 YFSETQ. Trimming pared 5 bases from V and 7 bases from J, leaving 12 bases between. The CDR3 DNA follows: TGCGCCAGCAGTGCGGGAAGGGGTGAAAAACTGTTTTTT. Residues: CASSAGRGEKLFF.

J is TRBJ1-5 and V is TRBV20-1; 7 bases align to TRBD1. The CDR3 has 13 amino acids. V shed 3 bases, J shed 7 bases, and the junction held 6 bases outside the gene matches. From germline, CDR1 is DFQATT and CDR2 SNEGSKA (reference sequence). The CDR3 nucleotides are TGCAGTGCTAGTACAGGGGCGCGGCAGCCCCAGCATTTT. Its translation is CSASTGARQPQHF.

The rearrangement uses TRBV5-1 and TRBJ1-4; 7 nucleotides align to TRBD1. Germline V gives CDR1 SGHRS, CDR2 YFSETQ. CDR3 length: 13 residues. The trim removed 7 bases at V and 4 bases at J, leaving 4 bases unmatched. The CDR3 sequence is CASRTGDNEKLFF. The CDR3 DNA is TGCGCCAGCCGGACAGGTGATAATGAAAAACTGTTTTTT.